The 10 T cell receptor beta chains listed next were all sequenced from one sample in a study of T cells in Graves' hyperthyroidism and ophthalmopathy. RNA transcripts provided the source from which TCR beta CDR3 regions were amplified. The HTBI primer set served for first-round RT-PCR of the TCR CDR3. TCRdb analysed the multiplex PCR reads with MiXCR anew, one entry per CDR3 protein. The sample lists under 350,000 distinct CDR3 sequences, roughly an eighth occurring once. Sequenced: blood. The origin of the receptors is a woman aged 40 to 50 with Graves' hyperthyroidism.

This clonotype appeared many times. The V call is TRBV24-1, the J call TRBJ2-3; D unresolved. CDR3 length: 15 residues. V gave up 4 bases and J gave up 5 bases, with 15 bases separating them. Germline V lookup: CDR1 KGHDR, CDR2 SFDVKD. The CDR3 region has the DNA TGTGCCACCAGTGAGAGAGGAATCTTGGGAGATACGCAGTATTTT. The encoded protein is CATSERGILGDTQYF.

This clonotype was counted at least ten times. V is TRBV11-3 and J is TRBJ2-3, with D perhaps TRBD2 (6 bases). Germline values: CDR1 SGHNT, CDR2 YENEEA. V was clipped by 3 bases and J by 5 bases, with 15 bases between them. The CDR3 length is 15 residues. The CDR3 reads CASSLGSGSGDTQYF. The CDR3 nucleotides are TGTGCCAGCAGCTTGGGGAGCGGGTCAGGAGATACGCAGTATTTT.

This clonotype was observed at least ten times. V is TRBV20-1 and J is TRBJ2-7, with TRBD2 matching 10 bases. The V gene's germline CDR1 is DFQATT and CDR2 SNEGSKA (reference sequence). Germline trimming cut 3 bases from V and 7 bases from J; bases unmatched to any gene: 6. This CDR3 is built from 13 residues. CDR3 nucleotides: TGCAGTGCTAGGATGGGACTAGCGCGTGAGCAGTACTTC. Its translation: CSARMGLAREQYF.

This clonotype was picked up one time. With a much larger clone just one base away, this may be a read error. This rearrangement joins TRBV24-1 to TRBJ2-3; D is ambiguous. The CDR3 is 15 residues long. The V end was cut by 4 bases, the J end by 2 bases, with 12 bases between. Germline assignment: CDR1 KGHDR and CDR2 SFDVKD. In nucleotides, the CDR3 is TGTGCCACCAGTGAACGGGCCAGCCCCACAGATACGCAGTATTTT. Translation gives CATSERASPTDTQYF.

This clonotype has only a few counts. The CDR3 DNA reads TGCAGTGCTAGACTTGGGCAGGCCAGCGACACCATATATTTT. Residues: CSARLGQASDTIYF. The chain links TRBV20-1 to TRBJ1-3; no firm D call. From germline, CDR1 is DFQATT and CDR2 SNEGSKA (reference sequence). The ends were cut back, 2 bases at V and 8 bases at J, with 16 bases in the middle. The CDR3 sequence is 14 residues long.

In its sample, this clonotype was seen many times. The rearrangement links TRBV24-1 to TRBJ1-2; 8 bases are shared with TRBD1. The germline gives CDR1 KGHDR, CDR2 SFDVKD. With 9 bases clipped from V and 6 bases from J, the junction kept 8 bases outside the gene matches. The CDR3 sequence is 13 residues long. CDR3 region: CATSRRGLDGYTF. In DNA form, the CDR3 reads TGTGCCACCTCGCGCAGGGGGCTAGATGGCTACACCTTC.

This clonotype was detected many times. The chain couples TRBV7-9 to TRBJ1-2; 10 nucleotides match TRBD1. The length of the CDR3 is 15 residues. Germline V gene data show CDR1 as SEHNR and CDR2 as FQNEAQ (reference sequence). V shed 5 bases and J 4 bases; nucleotides not matched to a gene: 7. The chain's CDR3 is CASSLPDRGAYGYTF. Here the CDR3 DNA reads TGTGCCAGCAGCCTCCCGGACAGGGGGGCCTATGGCTACACCTTC.

The J gene is TRBJ2-1, the V gene TRBV7-3; tentatively, D is TRBD1 (6 bases). The germline V and J ends were trimmed by 3 bases and 7 bases, with 13 bases remaining between them. Germline-derived CDR1 and CDR2 are SGHTA and FQGTGA. The CDR3 contains 14 residues. The CDR3 DNA sequence: TGTGCCAGCAGCTTCTTCCCCAGGGGAAATGAGCAGTTCTTC. Translated: CASSFFPRGNEQFF.

This clonotype was seen repeatedly, ten times or more. The chain couples TRBV6-5 to TRBJ2-7, with D possibly TRBD2 on 6 matching bases. CDR1 and CDR2 from the germline V gene are MNHEY and SVGAGI. The CDR3 sequence is 16 residues long. V lost 0 bases, J lost 0 bases, and 12 bases lay in between. Here the CDR3 reads CASSYSHGSLSYEQYF. The DNA for the CDR3 is TGTGCCAGCAGTTACTCCCACGGGAGCCTCTCCTACGAGCAGTACTTC.

This clonotype was seen repeatedly, ten times or more. This rearrangement joins TRBV30 to TRBJ2-5; D gene unclear. Per germline, CDR1 GTSNPN and CDR2 SVGIG (reference sequence). The CDR3 runs 13 residues. V lost 1 base and J lost 3, with 9 bases in between. CDR3 sequence: CAWSGVSKETQYF. The CDR3 bases are TGTGCCTGGAGTGGCGTTTCCAAAGAGACCCAGTACTTC.